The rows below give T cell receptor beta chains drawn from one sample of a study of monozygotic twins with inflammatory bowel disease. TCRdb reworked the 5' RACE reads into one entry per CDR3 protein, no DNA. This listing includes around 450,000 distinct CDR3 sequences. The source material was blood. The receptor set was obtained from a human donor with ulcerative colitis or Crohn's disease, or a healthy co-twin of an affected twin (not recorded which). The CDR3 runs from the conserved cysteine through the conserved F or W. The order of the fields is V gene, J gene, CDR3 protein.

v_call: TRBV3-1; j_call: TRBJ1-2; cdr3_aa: CASSPRGEGAWGYTF
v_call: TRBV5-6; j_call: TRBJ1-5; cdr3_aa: CASSQLSSNQPQHF
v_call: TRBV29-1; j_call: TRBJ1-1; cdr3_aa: CSVPRGAGRYTEAFF
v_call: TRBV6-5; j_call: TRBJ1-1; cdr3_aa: CASSYSPGQNTEAFF
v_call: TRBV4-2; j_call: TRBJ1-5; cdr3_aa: CASSQDRVDDYSNQPQHF
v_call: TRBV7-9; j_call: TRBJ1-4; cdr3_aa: CASSLDWHQGNEKLFF
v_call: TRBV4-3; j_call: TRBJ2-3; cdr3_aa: CASSQVMREQDTQYF
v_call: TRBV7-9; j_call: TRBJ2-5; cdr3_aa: CASSLTQTPQETQYF
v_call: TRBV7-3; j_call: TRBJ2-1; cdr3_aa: CASSSMAKLAGVDEQFF
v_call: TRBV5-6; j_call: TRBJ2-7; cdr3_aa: CASSSPRDGTYEQYF
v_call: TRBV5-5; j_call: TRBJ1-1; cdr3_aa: CASSFPRVTEAFF
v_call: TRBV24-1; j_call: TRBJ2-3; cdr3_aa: CATSDIADTQYF
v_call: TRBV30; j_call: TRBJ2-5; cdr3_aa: CAWSVPGSRRETQYF
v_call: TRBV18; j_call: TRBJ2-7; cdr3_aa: CASSPTGLKGSYEQYF
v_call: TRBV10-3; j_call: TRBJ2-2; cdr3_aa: CAISSGNANTGELFF
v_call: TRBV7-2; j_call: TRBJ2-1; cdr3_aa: CASSLEGQGAREFF
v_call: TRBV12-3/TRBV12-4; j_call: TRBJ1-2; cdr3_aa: CASNGWGLEGGYTF
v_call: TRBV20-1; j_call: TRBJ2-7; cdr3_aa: CSARGGSGRYEQYF
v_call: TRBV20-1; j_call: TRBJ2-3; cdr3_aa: CSARDRQTQGTQYF
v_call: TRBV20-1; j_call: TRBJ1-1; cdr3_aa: CSAYFPDRFTEAFF
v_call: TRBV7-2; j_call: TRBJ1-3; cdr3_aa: CASSLGPVSGNTIYF
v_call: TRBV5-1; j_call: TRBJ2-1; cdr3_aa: CASSSDGETYNEQFF
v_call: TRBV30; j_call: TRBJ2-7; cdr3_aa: CACRRAGATYEQYF